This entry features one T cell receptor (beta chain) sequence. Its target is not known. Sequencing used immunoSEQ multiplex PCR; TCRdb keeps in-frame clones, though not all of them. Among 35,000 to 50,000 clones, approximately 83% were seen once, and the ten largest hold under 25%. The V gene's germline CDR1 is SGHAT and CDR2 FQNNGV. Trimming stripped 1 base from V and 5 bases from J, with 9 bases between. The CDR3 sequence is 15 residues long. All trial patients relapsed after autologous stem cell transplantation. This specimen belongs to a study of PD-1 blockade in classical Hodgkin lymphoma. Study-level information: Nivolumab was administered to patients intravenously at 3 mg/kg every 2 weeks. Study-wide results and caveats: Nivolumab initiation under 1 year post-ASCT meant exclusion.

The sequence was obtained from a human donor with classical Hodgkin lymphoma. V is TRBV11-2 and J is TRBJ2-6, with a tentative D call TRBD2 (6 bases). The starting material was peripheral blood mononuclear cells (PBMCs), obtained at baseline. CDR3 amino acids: CASSLGGEWANVLTF. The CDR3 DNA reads TGTGCCAGCAGCTTAGGGGGGGAGTGGGCCAACGTCCTGACTTTC.